The sequence of this TCR beta chain was determined in a study of blood T cell repertoires in COVID-19. Trimming took 8 bases from V and 10 from J, leaving 18 bases between them. The CDR3 loop spans 13 amino acids. The germline gives CDR1 SGHTA, CDR2 FQGNSA. Repertoires were generated with immunoSEQ multiplex PCR, while TCRdb's copy carries only in-frame clones and drops some. The table shows hundreds of thousands of clones, with about four fifths occurring only once. The receptor was isolated from a woman of 80 years or more with COVID-19, enrolled during active disease. The chain employs TRBV7-2 and TRBJ2-1, with D possibly being TRBD2 (6 bases). The sequencing input was peripheral blood. This chain's CDR3 is CASSAGPPTEQFF. CDR3 DNA: TGTGCCAGCTCTGCGGGGCCCCCGACCGAGCAGTTCTTC.